This T cell receptor (beta chain) was obtained from a study of a mutant IDH1 vaccine in newly diagnosed glioma. Study background: Patients received vaccination from 4-6 weeks after radiotherapy alone, or with temozolomide cycles. It was radiotherapy, temozolomide, or both that patients received previously, with most receiving both.

Profiling relied on immunoSEQ multiplex PCR, and the TCRdb table lists in-frame clones only, not all of them. The sample holds around 41,000 clones, approximately 92% seen once. Time point reported: week 35, safety follow-up. Every single dose of the vaccine, 300 ug of mutant IDH1 20-mer peptide, came with topical imiquimod. A word on this clone: Its antigen is undetermined.

General study points: A vaccine-induced immune response developed in roughly 95% of the patients.

The CDR3 consists of 13 residues. V was trimmed by 11 bases and J by 6 bases, leaving 20 bases between them. Per germline, CDR1 LNHDA and CDR2 SQIVND (reference sequence). This rearrangement joins TRBV19 to TRBJ2-7; no clear D gene. The source of this sequence is a man aged 40-49 years with glioma. The specimen comprised PBMCs, sampled from a glioma patient whose treatment included an IDH1 peptide vaccine. The CDR3 loop is CAGSPGATGEQYF. For the CDR3, the DNA is TGTGCCGGGTCCCCGGGTGCCACGGGCGAGCAGTACTTC. Based on the CDR3 plus reference TRBV19 and TRBJ2-7, the full variable domain is DGGITQSPKYLFRKEGQNVTLSCEQNLNHDAMYWYRQDPGQGLRLIYYSQIVNDFQKGDIAEGYSVSREKKESFPLTVTSAQKNPTAFYLCAGSPGATGEQYFGPGTRLTVT.